Below are 12 T cell receptor beta chains sequenced from a single sample in a study of T-cell memory formation after mild COVID-19. Each CDR3 protein gets one entry after TCRdb re-called the 5' RACE reads with MiXCR. The repertoire holds roughly 110,000 distinct CDR3 sequences, with about a sixth as singletons. Material for sequencing was PBMCs or a T cell subset sorted from them (not recorded which). The receptors stem from an adult woman who had mild COVID-19 (a few samples of this study predate the infection). Cell type and time point are not known.

This chain joins TRBV7-9 and TRBJ2-2, with TRBD2 matching over 7 bases. This CDR3 contains 14 residues. The V and J ends lost 8 bases and 0 bases, in that order; junction bases with no gene match: 3. Germline CDR1 and CDR2: SEHNR and FQNEAQ (reference sequence). In DNA, the CDR3 is TGTGCCAGCTGCGGGAGCACGAACACCGGGGAGCTGTTTTTT. Protein product: CASCGSTNTGELFF. The variable domain in full, with the rest retrieved from reference TRBV7-9 and TRBJ2-2, is DTGVSQNPRHKITKRGQNVTFRCDPISEHNRLYWYRQTLGQGPEFLTYFQNEAQLEKSRLLSDRFSAERPKGSFSTLEIQRTEQGDSAMYLCASCGSTNTGELFFGEGSRLTVL.

The CDR3 spells CASSFTTEFPDTQYF. The CDR3 DNA is TGTGCCAGCAGCTTTACAACAGAGTTCCCAGATACGCAGTATTTT. The genes are TRBV5-4 and TRBJ2-3; no clear D. The CDR3 loop spans 15 amino acids. Trimming pared 2 bases from V and 4 bases from J, leaving 14 bases between. Germline loops: CDR1 SGHNT, CDR2 YYREEE (reference sequence). Variable domain in full (rest from reference TRBV5-4 and TRBJ2-3): ETGVTQSPTHLIKTRGQQVTLRCSSQSGHNTVSWYQQALGQGPQFIFQYYREEENGRGNFPPRFSGLQFPNYSSELNVNALELDDSALYLCASSFTTEFPDTQYFGPGTRLTVL.

Many counts were recorded for this clonotype. The rearrangement links TRBV19 to TRBJ1-5, with unresolved D. Germline V gives CDR1 LNHDA, CDR2 SQIVND (reference sequence). Trimming left V 2 bases short and J 4 bases short, with 6 bases between. This CDR3 is 13 amino acids long. Here the CDR3 reads CASSINHNQPQHF. CDR3 in DNA: TGTGCCAGTAGTATAAACCATAATCAGCCCCAGCATTTT.

The chain couples TRBV7-2 to TRBJ2-1, with 11 bases identical to TRBD2. Unmatched junction bases numbered 3, after V lost 5 bases and J lost 12 bases. Looked up from germline, CDR1 is SGHTA and CDR2 is FQGNSA. The CDR3 has 12 amino acids. CDR3 DNA sequence: TGTGCCAGCAGCACTAGCGGGAGTGTGCAGTTCTTC. Amino acids: CASSTSGSVQFF.

This chain links TRBV12-3 or TRBV12-4 with TRBJ1-1; 9 nucleotides agree with TRBD1. The CDR3 has 14 residues. V trimming: 5 bases; J trimming: 4 bases; junction bases outside the gene matches: 5. CDR3 in amino acids: CASSTGTGITEAFF. CDR3 bases: TGTGCCAGCAGTACCGGGACAGGGATCACTGAAGCTTTCTTT.

The sample holds a few counts of this clonotype. The CDR3 nucleotides read TGCGCCAGCAGCCAAGATTCTATCTTGGGGGGAGCGTACAATGAGCAGTTCTTC. Its translation: CASSQDSILGGAYNEQFF. V is TRBV4-1 and J is TRBJ2-1; tentatively, D is TRBD2 (6 bases). From germline, CDR1 is MGHRA and CDR2 YSYEKL. Trimming cost V 0 bases and J 4 bases, with 19 bases left between them. This CDR3 contains 18 residues.

V and J are TRBV7-2 and TRBJ1-5; D possibly corresponds to TRBD1 (6 bases). V was shortened by 1 base and J by 4 bases, with 11 bases between the two germline ends. CDR1 is SGHTA and CDR2 is FQGNSA in the germline V gene. The CDR3 runs 15 residues. The CDR3 region has the DNA TGTGCCAGCAGCTTAGACTCAGGGGCTAATCAGCCCCAGCATTTT. Translating it yields CASSLDSGANQPQHF.

This clonotype occurred many times. This chain uses TRBV29-1 with TRBJ2-7; 7 bases match TRBD2. The germline gives CDR1 SQVTM, CDR2 ANQGSEA. The CDR3 has 15 residues. Trimming removed 1 base from V and 4 bases from J; junction bases left unmatched: 10. The CDR3 loop reads CSVEGLGTGGYEQYF. The DNA for the CDR3 is TGCAGCGTTGAAGGGTTGGGGACGGGAGGATACGAGCAGTACTTC.

This clonotype showed up just a few times. The gene calls are TRBV20-1 and TRBJ2-1; tentative D call: TRBD1 (7 bases). The CDR3 consists of 14 residues. V lost 0 bases and J 4 bases, leaving 10 bases between the germline ends. Germline V gene sequence: CDR1 DFQATT, CDR2 SNEGSKA (reference sequence). CDR3 region: CSAREAGGYNEQFF. The CDR3 region has the DNA TGCAGTGCTAGAGAGGCAGGGGGGTACAATGAGCAGTTCTTC.

Ten or more counts support this clonotype. The chain combines TRBV4-3 with TRBJ2-2; D tentatively fits TRBD1 or TRBD2 (6 bases each). CDR3 length: 14 residues. Germline lookup yields CDR1 LGHNA and CDR2 YSLEER. Trimming cost V 4 bases and J 5 bases, with 11 bases left between them. The CDR3 reads CASSRKGGTGELFF. CDR3 sequence (DNA): TGCGCCAGCAGCCGTAAGGGGGGTACCGGGGAGCTGTTTTTT.

This clonotype was observed a few times. The V gene is TRBV6-5, the J gene TRBJ2-3, with D unclear. The CDR3 extends over 13 amino acids. Between the trimmed V and J ends, which lost 0 bases and 5 bases, there was a span of 6 bases. CDR1 and CDR2 from the germline V gene are MNHEY and SVGAGI. The chain's CDR3 is CASSYSDEDTQYF. CDR3 nucleotides: TGTGCCAGCAGTTACTCAGACGAAGATACGCAGTATTTT.

This clonotype was seen a handful of times. The chain combines TRBV5-1 with TRBJ2-3, with 9 nucleotides matching TRBD2. Trimming removed 0 bases from V and 2 bases from J; junction bases left unmatched: 7. Germline CDR1 reads SGHRS; CDR2 reads YFSETQ. There are 17 residues in the CDR3. In DNA form, the CDR3 reads TGCGCCAGCAGCTTGGAAGGGACTAGCACACACACAGATACGCAGTATTTT. It codes for CASSLEGTSTHTDTQYF.